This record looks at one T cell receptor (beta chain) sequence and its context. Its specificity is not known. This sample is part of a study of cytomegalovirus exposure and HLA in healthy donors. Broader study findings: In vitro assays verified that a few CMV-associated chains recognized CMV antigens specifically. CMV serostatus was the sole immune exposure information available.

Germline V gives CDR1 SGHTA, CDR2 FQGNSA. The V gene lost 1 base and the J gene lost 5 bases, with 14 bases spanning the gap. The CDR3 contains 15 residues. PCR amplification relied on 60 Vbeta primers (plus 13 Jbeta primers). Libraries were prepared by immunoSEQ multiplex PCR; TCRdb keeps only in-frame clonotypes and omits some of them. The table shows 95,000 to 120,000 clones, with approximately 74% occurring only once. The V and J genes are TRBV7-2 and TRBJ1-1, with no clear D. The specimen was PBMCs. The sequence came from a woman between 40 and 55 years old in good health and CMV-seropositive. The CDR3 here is CASSLVGRGFTEAFF. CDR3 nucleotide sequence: TGTGCCAGCAGCTTAGTAGGGCGGGGTTTTACTGAAGCTTTCTTT. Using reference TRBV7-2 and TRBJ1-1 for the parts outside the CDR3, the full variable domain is GAGVSQSPSNKVTEKGKDVELRCDPISGHTALYWYRQSLGQGLEFLIYFQGNSAPDKSGLPSDRFSAERTGGSVSTLTIQRTQQEDSAVYLCASSLVGRGFTEAFFGQGTRLTVV.